A single sample gave rise to the 31 T cell receptor beta chains below, sequenced in a study of PD-L1 blockade in urothelial cancer. Sequencing used immunoSEQ multiplex PCR; TCRdb keeps in-frame clones, though not all of them. The sample includes approximately 110,000 clones, around 85% of them seen just once. The specimen was PBMCs, collected around atezolizumab (anti-PD-L1) treatment. These receptors came from a man between 45 and 60 years old with urothelial cancer.

This chain uses TRBV11-3 with TRBJ2-3, with 12 bases identical to TRBD2. This CDR3 contains 16 residues. V lost 10 bases to trimming and J lost 0 bases; unmatched junction nucleotides: 8. Germline values: CDR1 SGHNT, CDR2 YENEEA. CDR3: CATLQGTSGSTDTQYF. The DNA for the CDR3 is TGTGCCACCCTCCAGGGGACTAGCGGGAGCACAGATACGCAGTATTTT. The complete variable domain, with remaining parts taken from reference TRBV11-3 and TRBJ2-3, reads EAGVVQSPRYKIIEKKQPVAFWCNPISGHNTLYWYLQNLGQGPELLIRYENEEAVDDSQLPKDRFSAERLKGVDSTLKIQPAELGDSAVYLCATLQGTSGSTDTQYFGPGTRLTVL.

The gene calls are TRBV11-2 and TRBJ2-7; D is possibly TRBD1 (5 bases). CDR1 SGHAT and CDR2 FQNNGV come from the germline V gene. CDR3 length: 13 amino acids. V was shortened by 5 bases and J by 2 bases, with 10 bases between the two germline ends. Here the CDR3 reads CASSRGLAYEQYF. The CDR3 bases are TGTGCCAGCAGCAGGGGTCTTGCCTACGAGCAGTACTTC. The variable domain in full, completed from reference TRBV11-2 and TRBJ2-7, reads EAGVAQSPRYKIIEKRQSVAFWCNPISGHATLYWYQQILGQGPKLLIQFQNNGVVDDSQLPKDRFSAERLKGVDSTLKIQPAKLEDSAVYLCASSRGLAYEQYFGPGTRLTVT.

The chain joins TRBV28 to TRBJ2-7; a weak D match, TRBD1 (6 bases). Germline V lookup: CDR1 MDHEN, CDR2 SYDVKM. The CDR3 is made up of 13 amino acids. The V gene lost 8 bases and the J gene lost 0 bases, with 11 bases spanning the gap. The CDR3 coding sequence is TGTGCCAGCGGGGGCAGCAGCTCCTACGAGCAGTACTTC. Its translation: CASGGSSSYEQYF.

This sequence joins TRBV27 and TRBJ2-5, with TRBD2 as a possible D gene (6 bases). Germline V gene lookup returns CDR1 MNHEY and CDR2 SMNVEV (reference sequence). The CDR3 spans 14 residues. The ends were cut back, 7 bases at V and 0 bases at J, with 12 bases in the middle. For the CDR3, the DNA is TGTGCCAGCAAACCTCTAGCGAACCAAGAGACCCAGTACTTC. Protein product: CASKPLANQETQYF.

The chain links TRBV11-1 to TRBJ2-1, with 11 nucleotides matching TRBD2. Germline V CDR1 and CDR2: SGHAT, FQDESV (reference sequence). V lost 1 base and J lost 7; bases outside the gene matches: 9. The CDR3 covers 17 residues. The CDR3 bases are TGTGCCAGCAGCTTAGTATTAGCGGGAGGGCGTGGAAATGAGCAGTTCTTC. Encoded protein: CASSLVLAGGRGNEQFF.

This chain links TRBV4-1 with TRBJ1-2; 9 nucleotides agree with TRBD1. V was clipped by 0 bases and J by 8 bases; unmatched bases: 10. The CDR3 is 16 amino acids. Per the germline V gene, CDR1 is MGHRA and CDR2 is YSYEKL. The CDR3 sequence is CASSQEGSGTGRGYTF. CDR3 DNA sequence: TGCGCCAGCAGCCAAGAAGGATCCGGGACAGGGAGAGGCTACACCTTC.

The V gene is TRBV4-1, the J gene TRBJ1-5; 9 bases agree with TRBD1. V gave up 1 base and J gave up 4 bases; unmatched junction bases: 5. This CDR3 contains 16 residues. CDR1 MGHRA and CDR2 YSYEKL come from the germline V gene. CDR3 nucleotide sequence: TGCGCCAGCAGCCAAGTCCCCGGGACAGGGAATCAGCCCCAGCATTTT. Translated, it gives CASSQVPGTGNQPQHF.

Concerning this clone itself: No DNA is shown, since the ends of the CDR3 on it are uncertain; the CDR3 is the one TCRdb lists. The chain is built from TRBV9 and TRBJ2-1; the table assigns TRBD1, which was not confirmed against the DNA. Germline CDR1 reads SGDLS; CDR2 reads YYNGEE. With termini counted, the CDR3 has 15 amino acids. CDR3: CASSVGTGNNDMRFF.

The genes are TRBV5-5 and TRBJ1-1, with 7 positions matching TRBD1. CDR1 and CDR2 (germline): SGHKS, YYEKEE (reference sequence). The CDR3 sequence is 13 residues long. The V and J ends lost 4 bases and 12 bases, in that order; junction bases with no gene match: 12. The CDR3, as DNA: TGTGCCAGCAGCAGCAGGGGGGACGAGGGGACTTTCTTT. Its protein is CASSSRGDEGTFF.

The rearrangement joins TRBV12-2 to TRBJ1-3; the table assigns TRBD1, which was not confirmed against the DNA. TRBV12-2 is a documented pseudogene. The CDR3 sequence is 17 residues long. This CDR3 reads CASRLDGPGQGGNTIYF. Here the CDR3 DNA reads TGTGCAAGTCGCTTAGATGGGCCGGGACAGGGAGGAAACACCATATATTTT.

V and J are TRBV5-1 and TRBJ1-1; 9 bases fit TRBD1. CDR3 length: 14 residues. The V gene's germline CDR1 is SGHRS and CDR2 YFSETQ. The ends lost 4 bases at V and 4 bases at J; junction bases unmatched: 5. The CDR3 DNA sequence: TGCGCCAGCAGCAGGACAGGGGTTCCCACTGAAGCTTTCTTT. Residues: CASSRTGVPTEAFF.

This clone was seen more than once but under ten times. The gene calls are TRBV27 and TRBJ2-1, with 11 nucleotides matching TRBD2. This CDR3 comprises 19 residues. V lost 3 bases to trimming and J lost 9 bases; unmatched junction nucleotides: 19. CDR1 is MNHEY, CDR2 SMNVEV, per germline (reference sequence). CDR3 in DNA: TGTGCCAGCAGTTTTGAGGTACTAGCGGGAGAAAAAACCGGTGGTGAGCAGTTCTTC. Encoded protein: CASSFEVLAGEKTGGEQFF.

The CDR3 sequence: CASSGTGQETQYF. In DNA, the CDR3 is TGTGCCAGCAGTGGGACAGGCCAAGAGACCCAGTACTTC. The chain links TRBV6-1 to TRBJ2-5; 7 bases fit TRBD1. Germline V gene sequence: CDR1 MNHNS, CDR2 SASEGT. The CDR3 length is 13 residues. V lost 4 bases to trimming and J lost 1 base; unmatched junction nucleotides: 0.

This chain uses TRBV7-6 with TRBJ2-1, with TRBD2 as a possible D gene (7 bases). Looked up from germline, CDR1 is SGHVS and CDR2 is FNYEAQ. The CDR3 consists of 13 residues. Trimming left V 8 bases short and J 4 bases short, with 12 bases between. DNA for the CDR3: TGTGCCAGCTCCAGCGGGACATACAATGAGCAGTTCTTC. This encodes CASSSGTYNEQFF.

The J gene is TRBJ2-7, the V gene TRBV9; D is uncertain. Germline-derived CDR1 and CDR2 are SGDLS and YYNGEE. Trimming left V 0 bases short and J 1 base short, with 8 bases between. This CDR3 contains 14 residues. CDR3 residues: CASSVAFGSYEQYF. The DNA of the CDR3 is TGTGCCAGCAGCGTAGCGTTCGGGTCCTACGAGCAGTACTTC.

The chain is built from TRBV7-2 and TRBJ1-4, with D perhaps matching TRBD1 (6 bases). V was trimmed by 3 bases and J by 3 bases, leaving 8 bases between them. Per germline, CDR1 SGHTA and CDR2 FQGNSA. The CDR3 covers 14 residues. CDR3 bases: TGTGCCAGCAGCTTCGGGACACCTAATGAAAAACTGTTTTTT. Encoded protein: CASSFGTPNEKLFF.

This clone was seen more than once but under ten times. CDR3 sequence reads: CAWSFRTGVNSPLHF. The CDR3 DNA reads as TGTGCCTGGAGTTTCAGGACAGGGGTGAATTCACCCCTCCACTTT. The chain couples TRBV30 to TRBJ1-6; TRBD1 matches 9 bases. CDR1 is GTSNPN and CDR2 is SVGIG in the germline V gene (reference sequence). The ends lost 2 bases at V and 7 bases at J; junction bases unmatched: 6. The CDR3 spans 15 residues.

Turning to this clone: Germline and junction disagree at one end, which may indicate a read error. This chain joins TRBV10-3 and TRBJ1-2; maybe TRBD1 (5 bases). The CDR3 covers 15 residues. The V gene's germline CDR1 is ENHRY and CDR2 SYGVKD. The DNA of the CDR3 is TGTGCCATCAGTGACCCCAGGGCCCCGATCTATGTCTACACCTTC. Residues: CAISDPRAPIYVYTF.

This rearrangement joins TRBV28 to TRBJ2-5; TRBD2 agrees at 11 bases. V trimming: 4 bases; J trimming: 5 bases; junction bases outside the gene matches: 12. Germline CDR1 is MDHEN and CDR2 is SYDVKM. The CDR3 extends over 17 amino acids. CDR3 bases: TGTGCCAGCAGTTCCCTCCAGGATAGCGGGAGGGCGGAGACCCAGTACTTC. It translates to CASSSLQDSGRAETQYF.

This clone is labeled medium-sized. The chain couples TRBV28 to TRBJ1-1; weak D call: TRBD1 (5 bases). CDR3 length equals 14 residues. V was cut by 5 bases and J by 4 bases, with 14 bases left in between. CDR1 and CDR2 from the germline V gene are MDHEN and SYDVKM. The CDR3 DNA reads TGTGCCAGCAGTCCACTCGACCAGGGCACTGAAGCTTTCTTT. This codes for CASSPLDQGTEAFF. Complete variable domain (other parts from reference TRBV28 and TRBJ1-1): DVKVTQSSRYLVKRTGEKVFLECVQDMDHENMFWYRQDPGLGLRLIYFSYDVKMKEKGDIPEGYSVSREKKERFSLILESASTNQTSMYLCASSPLDQGTEAFFGQGTRLTVV.

J is TRBJ1-3 and V is TRBV5-1; TRBD1 matches 8 bases. Germline lookup yields CDR1 SGHRS and CDR2 YFSETQ. The length of the CDR3 is 16 residues. V lost 4 bases to trimming and J lost 0 bases; unmatched junction nucleotides: 6. The CDR3 DNA reads as TGCGCCAGCAGCGCCCGGGACAGGAGCTCTGGAAACACCATATATTTT. It is translated as CASSARDRSSGNTIYF.

The chain is built from TRBV7-3 and TRBJ2-2; D gene uncertain. Germline CDR1 is SGHTA and CDR2 is FQGTGA. Between the trimmed V and J ends, which lost 2 bases and 6 bases, there was a span of 4 bases. The CDR3 contains 12 residues. The CDR3 bases are TGTGCCAGCAGCTTATCCGCCGGGGAGCTGTTTTTT. It is translated as CASSLSAGELFF.

The CDR3 region has the DNA TGCGCCAGCAGCTTGCCCACAGGGGGGGCCTACGAGCAGTACTTC. Its translation is CASSLPTGGAYEQYF. This sequence joins TRBV5-1 and TRBJ2-7; weak D call: TRBD1 (8 bases). The CDR3 sequence is 15 residues long. The ends were cut back, 1 base at V and 2 bases at J, with 13 bases in the middle. The V gene's germline CDR1 is SGHRS and CDR2 YFSETQ. The full variable domain, completed using reference TRBV5-1 and TRBJ2-7, is KAGVTQTPRYLIKTRGQQVTLSCSPISGHRSVSWYQQTPGQGLQFLFEYFSETQRNKGNFPGRFSGRQFSNSRSEMNVSTLELGDSALYLCASSLPTGGAYEQYFGPGTRLTVT.

For this clone: A junction end diverges from the germline sequence, so it may reflect a read error. J is TRBJ1-3 and V is TRBV27; TRBD1 aligns across 8 bases. The CDR3 totals 11 residues. CDR1 MNHEY and CDR2 SMNVEV come from the germline V gene (reference sequence). CDR3 loop: CPPGGVNTIYF. The CDR3 DNA reads TGCCCCCCAGGGGGCGTAAACACCATATATTTT.

This clone was counted only a few times. This sequence joins TRBV5-4 and TRBJ2-2, with 11 bases that match TRBD1. Germline assignment: CDR1 SGHNT and CDR2 YYREEE (reference sequence). The junction had 7 bases not matched to a gene; V was cut back by 3 bases and J by 6 bases. The CDR3 length is 16 residues. The CDR3 sequence is CASSSGTGGLAGELFF. CDR3 DNA sequence: TGTGCCAGCAGCTCTGGGACAGGGGGACTAGCCGGGGAGCTGTTTTTT.

The chain is built from TRBV7-9 and TRBJ2-7; 8 bases are shared with TRBD1. CDR1 and CDR2 from the germline V gene are SEHNR and FQNEAQ (reference sequence). The CDR3 spans 14 residues. The ends lost 5 bases at V and 2 bases at J; junction bases unmatched: 5. The CDR3 sequence is CASSQGTGTYEQYF. In DNA, the CDR3 is TGTGCCAGCAGCCAAGGGACAGGCACCTACGAGCAGTACTTC.

The V call is TRBV4-1, the J call TRBJ2-5; no definite D call. CDR1 and CDR2 (germline): MGHRA, YSYEKL. CDR3 length: 16 residues. V lost 1 base and J lost 1, with 13 bases in between. CDR3 DNA sequence: TGCGCCAGCAGCCAAGGGGTAACAGCAATCCAAGAGACCCAGTACTTC. Residues: CASSQGVTAIQETQYF.

CDR3 sequence: CASRPGQGIPDTQYF. In DNA form, the CDR3 reads TGTGCCAGCAGGCCGGGACAGGGCATTCCAGATACGCAGTATTTT. The chain is built from TRBV27 and TRBJ2-3; 9 nucleotides align to TRBD1. The CDR3 contains 15 residues. V lost 6 bases, J lost 4 bases, and 8 bases stayed unmatched. Per the germline V gene, CDR1 is MNHEY and CDR2 is SMNVEV (reference sequence).

The rearrangement uses TRBV28 and TRBJ2-7; 8 bases are shared with TRBD1. The V gene's germline CDR1 is MDHEN and CDR2 SYDVKM. There are 15 residues in the CDR3. Germline trimming cut 7 bases from V and 2 bases from J; bases unmatched to any gene: 10. The CDR3 DNA reads as TGTGCCAGCACCCCGTCCGGGACAGGCACCTACGAGCAGTACTTC. Its translation: CASTPSGTGTYEQYF.

The chain recombines TRBV15 with TRBJ2-2, with D unclear. CDR3 length: 14 residues. Germline CDR1 LNHNV, CDR2 YYDKDF (reference sequence). V was trimmed by 8 bases and J by 3 bases, leaving 13 bases between them. Here the CDR3 DNA reads TGTGCCACCGCCGCCCACTCACACACCGGGGAGCTGTTTTTT. It is translated as CATAAHSHTGELFF.

This clone was counted once. This chain uses TRBV28 with TRBJ2-7, with D possibly being TRBD1 (6 bases). Germline V gene data show CDR1 as MDHEN and CDR2 as SYDVKM. Deletions cut 2 bases from V and 1 base from J, with 21 bases between. CDR3 length: 18 residues. In DNA, the CDR3 is TGTGCCAGCAGTTTACGTAGGCAGGGGCTCGTTCCATCCTACGAGCAGTACTTC. Protein sequence: CASSLRRQGLVPSYEQYF. Supplemented by reference TRBV28 and TRBJ2-7, the full variable domain reads DVKVTQSSRYLVKRTGEKVFLECVQDMDHENMFWYRQDPGLGLRLIYFSYDVKMKEKGDIPEGYSVSREKKERFSLILESASTNQTSMYLCASSLRRQGLVPSYEQYFGPGTRLTVT.